This section outlines one T cell receptor beta chain sequence together with its context. Its antigen is not identified. This CDR3 comprises 14 residues. Trimming removed 0 bases from V and 3 bases from J, with 9 bases in between. Germline V CDR1 and CDR2: SGHRS, YFSETQ. This sample is drawn from a study of cytomegalovirus exposure and HLA in healthy donors. Study-level results: Later analysis showed most CMV-associated TCR beta chains appearing HLA-restricted. Exclusion as indistinguishable affected some V segments, including TRBV6-2 and TRBV6-3. A later analysis reported that several of the most significant clusters appeared to be linked to common viral pathogens, among them Epstein-Barr virus. Roughly uniform depth of sequencing across donors was assumed in presence/absence analyses.

The primer mix had 60 Vbeta and 13 Jbeta primers. TCRdb's copy holds only in-frame clones and misses some; the assay was immunoSEQ multiplex PCR. There are 120,000 to 150,000 clones in the sample; about 79% occur only once, and roughly 4% lies in the top ten. The chain is built from TRBV5-1 and TRBJ2-5, with D unclear. Sequencing input: PBMCs. The TCR originated in a man in his forties in good health and CMV-seropositive. CDR3 sequence: CASSLAATEETQYF. CDR3 nucleotide sequence: TGCGCCAGCAGCTTGGCGGCGACTGAAGAGACCCAGTACTTC.